This T cell receptor beta chain was profiled in a study of T cells in Graves' hyperthyroidism and ophthalmopathy. About the research overall: The initial diagnosis was the point when peripheral blood was collected, ahead of any treatment.

As regards this clonotype: The antigen remains undetermined.

Germline V gene lookup returns CDR1 LNHDA and CDR2 SQIVND (reference sequence). CDR3 length equals 12 residues. The V end was cut by 3 bases, the J end by 4 bases, with 4 bases between. Orbital computed tomography, thyroid ultrasound, serum thyroxine and TRAb, and clinical symptoms together informed the diagnoses. Fresh peripheral blood, about 9.9 ml, yielded the PBMCs. Study findings and constraints: Also found in blood were most expanded thyroid clonotypes above 0.001.

What was amplified from RNA transcripts were TCR beta CDR3 regions. Primed by the HTBI set, a first-round RT-PCR was run on the TCR CDR3. One entry per CDR3 protein results from TCRdb running MiXCR on the multiplex PCR reads. This sample has fewer than 500,000 distinct CDR3 sequences; around 13% occur once, and the top ten carry roughly a fifth. The V gene is TRBV19, the J gene TRBJ1-3; no firm D call. Sequenced input: blood. This TCR derives from a woman aged 25-40 years with Graves' ophthalmopathy. The CDR3 protein is CASSIGGNTIYF. CDR3 in DNA: TGTGCCAGTAGTATCGGAGGAAACACCATATATTTT.